These T cell receptor beta chains were read from a single sample in a study of OX40 agonist ivuxolimab in advanced cancers. Only in-frame clones appear in the TCRdb table, and some are missing; sequencing was by immunoSEQ multiplex PCR. The sample has about 96,000 clones, 90% seen once. The source material was CD4+ or CD8+ T cells sorted from blood, sampled in a trial of the OX40 agonist ivuxolimab. Source of these receptors: an adult with an advanced solid tumor such as melanoma, head and neck, liver or kidney cancer. Both conserved end residues are part of each CDR3. The D gene is left open where the match is weak. The listing skips clone size in some rows; elsewhere it reads once, few, many or a size class.

TRBV11-3	NA	NA	TRBJ1-2	CASSRTFSGNYGYTF	TGTGCCAGCAGCCGAACCTTCTCTGGTAACTATGGCTACACCTTC
TRBV2	NA	NA	TRBJ2-3	CASRISSDTQYF	TGTGCCAGCAGGATATCGTCAGATACGCAGTATTTT
TRBV19	TRBD1	NA	TRBJ1-4	CASSPVDRGNEKLFF	TGTGCCAGTAGCCCCGTGGACAGGGGTAATGAAAAACTGTTTTTT
TRBV5-4	NA	NA	TRBJ2-1	CASSLEAGGNEQFF	TGTGCCAGCAGCTTAGAAGCCGGGGGCAATGAGCAGTTCTTC
TRBV14	TRBD2	NA	TRBJ2-2	CASSQHIDSGSVGELFF	TGTGCCAGCAGCCAACATATAGATAGCGGGAGTGTCGGGGAGCTGTTTTTT
TRBV6-1	NA	NA	TRBJ2-7	CASSVSLSAPYEQYF	TGTGCCAGCAGTGTATCACTATCGGCCCCCTACGAGCAGTACTTC
TRBV9	TRBD1	NA	TRBJ2-7	CASSVGGTASYEQYF	TGTGCCAGCAGCGTAGGAGGGACAGCATCCTACGAGCAGTACTTC
TRBV9	TRBD1	few	TRBJ1-1	CASSLTGSNTEAFF	TGTGCCAGCAGCTTGACAGGGAGCAACACTGAAGCTTTCTTT
TRBV7-8	TRBD2	NA	TRBJ2-1	CASSLAPSGRGNEQFF	TGTGCCAGCAGCTTAGCCCCTAGCGGGAGGGGCAATGAGCAGTTCTTC
TRBV7-6	TRBD2	few	TRBJ2-1	CASSSGDYQTYNEQFF	TGTGCCAGCAGCTCCGGGGACTACCAGACCTACAATGAGCAGTTCTTC
TRBV19	TRBD1	NA	TRBJ1-2	CASSIIDRGRDGYTF	TGTGCCAGTAGTATTATCGACAGGGGTCGCGATGGCTACACCTTC
TRBV2	NA	NA	TRBJ1-1	CASSEILVTEAFF	TGTGCCAGCAGTGAAATCCTAGTAACTGAAGCTTTCTTT
TRBV19	TRBD1	NA	TRBJ2-5	CASSIGGQQETQYF	TGTGCCAGTAGTATAGGGGGACAGCAAGAGACCCAGTACTTC
TRBV7-6	TRBD1	NA	TRBJ2-1	CASSLVPDRLNEQFF	TGTGCCAGCAGCTTAGTTCCGGACAGGTTAAATGAGCAGTTCTTC
TRBV19	TRBD2	NA	TRBJ2-1	CASSAGLAGVNNEQFF	TGTGCCAGTAGTGCGGGCCTAGCGGGAGTAAACAATGAGCAGTTCTTC
TRBV6-4	TRBD2	NA	TRBJ2-1	CASSVLAGAHNEQFF	TGTGCCAGCAGTGTACTAGCGGGAGCTCACAATGAGCAGTTCTTC
TRBV7-3	TRBD2	NA	TRBJ2-5	CASSLGGGRLETQYF	TGTGCCAGCAGCTTAGGGGGCGGGAGGTTAGAGACCCAGTACTTC
TRBV6-1	NA	NA	TRBJ2-7	CASIRQGIAGEQYF	TGTGCCAGCATTCGACAGGGGATAGCGGGCGAGCAGTACTTC
TRBV19	NA	few	TRBJ1-2	CASSRLGVGNYGYTF	TGTGCCAGTAGTAGGCTCGGGGTCGGTAACTATGGCTACACCTTC
TRBV27	NA	NA	TRBJ2-3	CASSASLATDTQYF	TGTGCCAGCAGTGCCTCTCTAGCGACAGATACGCAGTATTTT
TRBV18	TRBD1	NA	TRBJ1-2	CASSPGTGGENYGYTF	TGTGCCAGCTCACCTGGGACAGGGGGGGAGAACTATGGCTACACCTTC
TRBV29-1	TRBD1	NA	TRBJ1-1	CSGGTGLTEAFF	TGCAGCGGTGGGACAGGGCTCACTGAAGCTTTCTTT
TRBV19	NA	NA	TRBJ1-5	CASGRQPSNQPQHF	TGTGCCAGTGGGAGACAGCCTAGCAATCAGCCCCAGCATTTT
TRBV25-1	NA	NA	TRBJ2-3	CASSLRGTDTQYF	TGTGCCAGCAGTCTCAGGGGCACAGATACGCAGTATTTT
TRBV11-2	TRBD2	NA	TRBJ2-7	CASSQLAGISYEQYF	TGTGCCAGCAGCCAACTAGCGGGAATCTCCTACGAGCAGTACTTC
TRBV18	NA	NA	TRBJ2-4	CASSPEGGFIQYF	TGTGCCAGCTCACCAGAAGGCGGTTTCATTCAGTACTTC
TRBV7-9	NA	NA	TRBJ1-6	CASSLSNSPLHF	TGTGCCAGCAGCTTAAGTAATTCACCCCTCCACTTT
TRBV2	TRBD1	NA	TRBJ1-2	CASRVQGANYGYTF	TGTGCCAGCAGAGTACAGGGGGCTAACTATGGCTACACCTTC
TRBV29-1	TRBD1	NA	TRBJ2-5	CSVGITGAGETQYF	TGCAGCGTCGGAATAACAGGGGCTGGGGAGACCCAGTACTTC
TRBV27	TRBD1	NA	TRBJ1-2	CASSLQGAPNYGYTF	TGTGCCAGCAGTTTACAGGGGGCCCCTAACTATGGCTACACCTTC
TRBV14	TRBD2	NA	TRBJ2-2	CASRGTSPVGELFF	TGTGCCAGCCGCGGGACTAGCCCTGTCGGGGAGCTGTTTTTT
TRBV7-2	NA	once	TRBJ2-7	CASSLAVGGTDEQYF	TGTGCCAGCAGCTTGGCGGTGGGCGGGACAGATGAGCAGTACTTC
TRBV25-1	TRBD1	NA	TRBJ1-4	CASSDPGQGGEKLFF	TGTGCCAGCAGTGACCCGGGACAGGGTGGTGAAAAACTGTTTTTT
TRBV19	TRBD1	NA	TRBJ2-7	CASSILQGAYEQYF	TGTGCCAGTAGTATTTTACAGGGGGCCTACGAGCAGTACTTC
TRBV7-9	NA	NA	TRBJ1-2	CASSLGGNYGYTF	TGTGCCAGCAGCTTAGGGGGTAACTATGGCTACACCTTC
TRBV11-1	NA	NA	TRBJ2-5	CASPLWWFRHRVGETQYF	TGTGCCAGTCCTCTTTGGTGGTTTCGTCATCGGGTAGGGGAGACCCAGTACTTC
TRBV10-3	TRBD2	NA	TRBJ2-3	CATEVGTMGFTDTQYF	TGTGCCACCGAGGTGGGGACTATGGGTTTCACAGATACGCAGTATTTT
TRBV5-6	NA	NA	TRBJ1-5	CASSLRRGAGTGPQHF	TGTGCCAGCAGCTTGAGGAGGGGGGCCGGGACGGGGCCCCAGCATTTT
TRBV7-3	NA	NA	TRBJ2-2	CASSLSGTPNTGELFF	TGTGCCAGCAGCTTATCCGGGACTCCGAACACCGGGGAGCTGTTTTTT
TRBV7-6	TRBD2	NA	TRBJ2-7	CASSLRPSSGSGEQYF	TGTGCCAGCAGCTTACGCCCGTCTAGCGGGAGTGGCGAGCAGTACTTC
TRBV19	NA	few	TRBJ1-2	CASSIGGIYGYTF	TGTGCCAGTAGTATCGGGGGCATCTATGGCTACACCTTC